The 17 T cell receptor beta chains below come from one sample, sequenced in a study of OX40 agonist ivuxolimab in advanced cancers. The protocol was immunoSEQ multiplex PCR, while the TCRdb copy is restricted to in-frame clones and leaves out a portion. The sample shows 59,000 or so clones, about 89% of them seen only once. Material: CD4+ or CD8+ T cells sorted from blood, obtained in a trial of the OX40 agonist ivuxolimab. All receptors derive from an adult with an advanced solid tumor such as melanoma, head and neck, liver or kidney cancer.

The chain carries TRBV2 and TRBJ2-1; a possible D gene is TRBD2 (5 bases). V gave up 7 bases and J gave up 4 bases, with 11 bases separating them. This CDR3 contains 13 residues. CDR1 and CDR2 (germline): SNHLY, FYNNEI. The CDR3 coding sequence is TGTGCCAGCACGTCGGGGAAATACAATGAGCAGTTCTTC. It encodes CASTSGKYNEQFF.

The chain carries TRBV28 and TRBJ2-6; D gene uncertain. Looked up from germline, CDR1 is MDHEN and CDR2 is SYDVKM. The CDR3 contains 14 residues. V gave up 3 bases and J gave up 0 bases, with 3 bases separating them. The CDR3 DNA follows: TGTGCCAGCAGTTTGGCCTCTGGGGCCAACGTCCTGACTTTC. This gives the protein CASSLASGANVLTF.

J is TRBJ2-7 and V is TRBV19; TRBD2 is a possible D gene (6 bases). The V end lost 6 bases, the J end lost 1 base, and 19 bases lay between the germline ends. The germline gives CDR1 LNHDA, CDR2 SQIVND (reference sequence). The CDR3 contains 16 residues. CDR3 sequence reads: CASSPLEGRKSYEQYF. The CDR3 DNA follows: TGTGCCAGTAGCCCACTTGAGGGGAGGAAATCCTACGAGCAGTACTTC. The variable domain in full, with the rest retrieved from reference TRBV19 and TRBJ2-7, is DGGITQSPKYLFRKEGQNVTLSCEQNLNHDAMYWYRQDPGQGLRLIYYSQIVNDFQKGDIAEGYSVSREKKESFPLTVTSAQKNPTAFYLCASSPLEGRKSYEQYFGPGTRLTVT.

The gene calls are TRBV5-1 and TRBJ2-7; D gene uncertain. V was clipped by 0 bases and J by 7 bases, with 11 bases between them. The CDR3 totals 13 residues. CDR1 is SGHRS and CDR2 is YFSETQ in the germline V gene. For the CDR3, the DNA is TGCGCCAGCAGCTTGGACAACTTGAGGGAGCAGTACTTC. Protein product: CASSLDNLREQYF.

The chain joins TRBV14 to TRBJ2-2, with 8 bases identical to TRBD1. The V and J ends lost 2 bases and 4 bases, in that order; junction bases with no gene match: 6. Germline V gives CDR1 SGHDN, CDR2 FVKESK. CDR3 size: 16 residues. The CDR3 DNA sequence: TGTGCCAGCAGCCAACTTGGACAGGGTTTCACCGGGGAGCTGTTTTTT. Residues: CASSQLGQGFTGELFF.

The chain uses TRBV27 and TRBJ2-2; D uncertain. Germline V lookup: CDR1 MNHEY, CDR2 SMNVEV (reference sequence). The CDR3 contains 15 residues. V was cut by 3 bases and J by 6 bases, with 14 bases left in between. The CDR3 nucleotides are TGTGCCAGCAGTTTTTTAGGAACGGACGCCGGGGAGCTGTTTTTT. Its translation is CASSFLGTDAGELFF.

V is TRBV7-2 and J is TRBJ2-5, with 9 bases that match TRBD1. Germline V CDR1 and CDR2: SGHTA, FQGNSA. The CDR3 is made up of 17 amino acids. Losses at the gene ends were 3 bases for V and 5 bases for J; bases not matched to a gene: 13. This chain's CDR3 is CASSLGRTGVRLETQYF. CDR3 nucleotides: TGTGCCAGCAGCTTGGGTCGGACAGGGGTTAGGCTGGAGACCCAGTACTTC.

This clone was seen a single time. This chain uses TRBV5-6 with TRBJ2-3; a possible D gene is TRBD2 (6 bases). Germline V gene lookup returns CDR1 SGHDT and CDR2 YYEEEE. The V end lost 3 bases, the J end lost 6 bases, and 11 bases lay between the germline ends. This CDR3 is built from 13 residues. CDR3 in amino acids: CASSSSGADTQYF. The CDR3, as DNA: TGTGCCAGCAGCTCCTCGGGAGCGGATACGCAGTATTTT.

This chain links TRBV7-7 with TRBJ2-1; D not certain. Germline V gene data show CDR1 as SSHAT and CDR2 as FNYEAQ (reference sequence). The CDR3 runs to 13 residues. V lost 5 bases to trimming and J lost 4 bases, with 9 bases between them. The CDR3 DNA is TGTGCCAGCAGCCCCGGAGATTACAATGAGCAGTTCTTC. The encoded protein is CASSPGDYNEQFF.

This sequence joins TRBV30 and TRBJ1-2; perhaps TRBD1 as D (5 bases). The CDR3 is 13 residues long. Germline V CDR1 and CDR2: GTSNPN, SVGIG (reference sequence). Trimming removed 4 bases at V and 3 bases at J, with 12 bases between. CDR3 DNA sequence: TGTGCCTGGAATTTTCAGGGATACTATGGCTACACCTTC. Translating it yields CAWNFQGYYGYTF.

In this sample, this clone turned up a few times. The chain uses TRBV4-1 and TRBJ1-2; D is uncertain. CDR1 and CDR2 (germline): MGHRA, YSYEKL. Trimming took off 4 bases at V and 7 bases at J, with 13 bases between the two ends. The CDR3 consists of 13 residues. The CDR3: CASSPDISGGYTF. In nucleotides, the CDR3 is TGCGCCAGCAGCCCCGACATAAGTGGTGGCTACACCTTC.

CDR3 region: CASSLGQENSPLHF. The CDR3, as DNA: TGCGCCAGCAGCTTGGGACAGGAGAATTCACCCCTCCACTTT. The chain links TRBV5-1 to TRBJ1-6; D might be TRBD1 (6 bases). The germline V gene has CDR1 SGHRS and CDR2 YFSETQ. The germline V and J ends were trimmed by 0 bases and 7 bases, with 8 bases remaining between them. This CDR3 contains 14 residues.

The chain links TRBV4-2 to TRBJ1-4; possible D gene TRBD1, 6 bases. V lost 3 bases and J lost 4, with 9 bases in between. Germline CDR1 reads LGHNA; CDR2 reads YNFKEQ. The CDR3 totals 14 residues. The CDR3 reads CASSQMGHNEKLFF. The CDR3 nucleotides are TGTGCCAGCAGCCAGATGGGACATAATGAAAAACTGTTTTTT.

The rearrangement uses TRBV19 and TRBJ1-4; D not certain. The CDR3 spans 14 residues. CDR1 is LNHDA, CDR2 SQIVND, per germline (reference sequence). V gave up 9 bases and J gave up 0 bases, with 11 bases separating them. CDR3 coding DNA: TGTGCCAGCAGCTTACAAGCAACTAATGAAAAACTGTTTTTT. Encoded protein: CASSLQATNEKLFF.

This clone was picked up a small number of times. The chain couples TRBV7-2 to TRBJ2-2; tentative D call: TRBD1 (6 bases). Trimming took 4 bases from V and 4 from J, leaving 13 bases between them. The germline V gene encodes CDR1 SGHTA and CDR2 FQGNSA. This CDR3 is 15 amino acids long. The DNA for the CDR3 is TGTGCCAGCAGCTACAGGGTACCCCCCACCGGGGAGCTGTTTTTT. Translated, it gives CASSYRVPPTGELFF.

The chain recombines TRBV28 with TRBJ1-4; weak D call: TRBD1 (5 bases). The CDR3 has 14 residues. Germline lookup yields CDR1 MDHEN and CDR2 SYDVKM. Trimming removed 8 bases from V and 8 bases from J, with 18 bases in between. CDR3 protein: CASWRGPGREKLFF. The DNA of the CDR3 is TGTGCCAGCTGGCGAGGGCCAGGGAGGGAAAAACTGTTTTTT.

The CDR3 sequence is CASSLDAGGFQPQHF. CDR3 nucleotides: TGTGCCAGCAGCTTAGATGCAGGGGGCTTCCAGCCCCAGCATTTT. The gene calls are TRBV7-8 and TRBJ1-5; TRBD1 agrees at 8 bases. CDR1 is SGHVS, CDR2 FQNEAQ, per germline. The CDR3 totals 15 residues. The J segment lost 7 bases and the V segment lost 1 base, leaving 6 bases of the junction unmatched.